This T cell receptor (beta chain) comes out of a study of glioma-infiltrating T cells. Findings and limits, study-wide: Gliomas, especially low-grade, showed above-expected tissue-blood divergence; non-neoplastic patients showed below.

The table lists this clonotype with many counts. What it recognizes is unknown. TCR alpha and beta CDR3 regions were amplified from RNA using iRepertoire nested multiplex PCR. TCRdb re-analysed the multiplex PCR reads in MiXCR, keeping a single row per CDR3 protein. The sample has around 390,000 distinct CDR3 sequences, 35% to 45% seen once; the top ten hold around 12%. The origin of this receptor is a human donor with low-grade glioma or glioblastoma, undergoing nonglioma brain surgery, or in good health (not recorded which). The sequenced material came from glioma tissue, nonneoplastic brain tissue, or PBMCs (not recorded which).

CDR3 in amino acids: CATSRDSWQGGFNEQFF. CDR3 in DNA: TGTGCCACCAGCAGAGATAGTTGGCAGGGTGGATTCAATGAGCAGTTCTTC. The chain links TRBV15 to TRBJ2-1, with a weak D call TRBD1 (5 bases). Looked up from germline, CDR1 is LNHNV and CDR2 is YYDKDF (reference sequence). The CDR3 has 17 amino acids. The V end was cut by 0 bases, the J end by 6 bases, with 18 bases between. Combining the CDR3 with reference TRBV15 and TRBJ2-1 gives the whole variable domain DAMVIQNPRYQVTQFGKPVTLSCSQTLNHNVMYWYQQKSSQAPKLLFHYYDKDFNNEADTPDNFQSRRPNTSFCFLDIRSPGLGDTAMYLCATSRDSWQGGFNEQFFGPGTRLTVL.